This TCR beta chain stems from a study of Ad26.COV2.S vaccination and SARS-CoV-2 variants. Sequencing was performed with immunoSEQ multiplex PCR; in TCRdb, only in-frame clones are kept and a portion is missing. The sample lists roughly 320,000 clones, about 86% occurring once. Germline assignment: CDR1 LGHNA and CDR2 YSLEER. The CDR3 is 15 residues long. The ends were cut back, 4 bases at V and 3 bases at J, with 16 bases in the middle. Noted treatment: about 20 received Ad26.COV2.S at low or high dose, single or two shots; several received placebo; per-sample allocation not given. Sample collection was performed on day 63 after the first vaccine or placebo injection. This clone has more than one count but fewer than ten.

The origin of this receptor is a person between 18 and 60 years old who received the Ad26.COV2.S COVID-19 vaccine or a placebo. This chain connects TRBV4-3 to TRBJ2-7, with D perhaps matching TRBD1 or TRBD2 (5 bases each). The sample here was peripheral blood, taken in a trial of Ad26.COV2.S vaccine versus placebo. CDR3: CASSPRSGPHYEQYF. Written as DNA, the CDR3 is TGCGCCAGCAGCCCTCGCTCGGGACCCCACTACGAGCAGTACTTC.